Listed here are 27 T cell receptor beta chains from one sample, sequenced in a study of control samples from healthy donors and cancer patients. The repertoire was sequenced with immunoSEQ multiplex PCR; TCRdb's copy has only in-frame clones and lacks some. Here the sample spans roughly 400,000 clones, about 93% being singletons. The material sequenced was PBMCs. These receptors all come from a man in his forties with head and neck cancer.

The V gene is TRBV3-1 (or the pseudogene TRBV3-2), the J gene TRBJ2-3; 8 bases fit TRBD2. CDR3 size: 17 residues. Germline V gene sequence: CDR1 LGHDT, CDR2 YNNKEL (reference sequence). The trim removed 5 bases at V and 6 bases at J, leaving 16 bases unmatched. CDR3 amino acids: CASSYKNWASGPDTQYF. Written as DNA, the CDR3 is TGTGCCAGCAGCTATAAGAATTGGGCTAGCGGGCCTGATACGCAGTATTTT.

The rearrangement links TRBV6-5 to TRBJ1-2, with D hard to call. Trimming cost V 2 bases and J 6 bases, with 13 bases left between them. The CDR3 is made up of 14 amino acids. CDR1 and CDR2 from the germline V gene are MNHEY and SVGAGI. The CDR3 DNA sequence: TGTGCCAGCAGTTACGACCCCTGGGTAGATGGCTACACCTTC. Translating gives CASSYDPWVDGYTF.

The rearrangement links TRBV7-9 to TRBJ2-7, with TRBD1 as a possible D gene (6 bases). The CDR3 consists of 14 residues. The germline V and J ends were trimmed by 2 bases and 1 base, with 9 bases remaining between them. Germline V gene lookup returns CDR1 SEHNR and CDR2 FQNEAQ (reference sequence). This chain's CDR3 is CASSLTGQSYEQYF. DNA of the CDR3: TGTGCCAGCAGCTTAACTGGACAGTCCTACGAGCAGTACTTC.

This sequence joins TRBV12-3 or TRBV12-4 and TRBJ1-1; the match to TRBD1 covers 7 bases. The CDR3 sequence is 12 residues long. V gave up 5 bases and J gave up 8 bases; unmatched junction bases: 5. CDR3 nucleotides: TGTGCCAGCAGTCCCGGGACAGCCGAAGCTTTCTTT. Its translation: CASSPGTAEAFF.

The V call is TRBV6-2 or TRBV6-3, the J call TRBJ2-1; tentative D call: TRBD2 (5 bases). Germline CDR1 reads MNHEY; CDR2 reads SVGEGT. This CDR3 has 16 amino acids. V was trimmed by 2 bases and J by 4 bases, leaving 15 bases between them. CDR3 sequence: CASSYRTSLGYNEQFF. CDR3 nucleotide sequence: TGTGCCAGCAGTTACCGGACTTCACTGGGATACAATGAGCAGTTCTTC.

This clone occurred once. The rearrangement links TRBV6-5 to TRBJ1-2; D is possibly TRBD1 (5 bases). The CDR3 has 16 amino acids. The V end was cut by 4 bases, the J end by 4 bases, with 19 bases between. Germline V gives CDR1 MNHEY, CDR2 SVGAGI. The CDR3 sequence is CASSSHMPVGVYGYTF. The DNA of the CDR3 is TGTGCCAGCAGTTCCCACATGCCAGTGGGGGTCTATGGCTACACCTTC.

V usage is TRBV9 and J usage is TRBJ1-1; 9 positions agree with TRBD1. There are 12 residues in the CDR3. The germline V gene has CDR1 SGDLS and CDR2 YYNGEE. V dropped 4 bases and J dropped 8; count of bases not matched to a gene: 3. The DNA for the CDR3 is TGTGCCAGCAGCCCCGGACAGGGGGAAGCTTTCTTT. It translates to CASSPGQGEAFF.

This chain connects TRBV2 to TRBJ1-5; D is possibly TRBD1 (5 bases). The germline V gene has CDR1 SNHLY and CDR2 FYNNEI. V gave up 8 bases and J gave up 3 bases, with 11 bases separating them. The CDR3 length is 13 residues. The DNA of the CDR3 is TGTGCCAGCCAGGGAAGGAACAATCAGCCCCAGCATTTT. Its protein product is CASQGRNNQPQHF.

This clone was observed a few times. V usage is TRBV27 and J usage is TRBJ1-2; D unclear. This CDR3 contains 15 residues. The germline V gene encodes CDR1 MNHEY and CDR2 SMNVEV (reference sequence). Trimming left V 0 bases short and J 10 bases short, with 18 bases between. The CDR3: CASSLSASRRSDYTF. The DNA for the CDR3 is TGTGCCAGCAGTTTATCGGCTTCCCGTCGGTCGGACTACACCTTC.

The chain has TRBV6-2 or TRBV6-3 and TRBJ2-2, with 9 positions matching TRBD1. Germline V gene lookup returns CDR1 MNHEY and CDR2 SVGEGT. The CDR3 consists of 18 residues. The junction had 16 bases not matched to a gene; V was cut back by 4 bases and J by 7 bases. Written as DNA, the CDR3 is TGTGCCAGCAGTTCCGAAAGGACAGGGGCCCGAACGGGCGGGGAGCTGTTTTTT. The encoded protein is CASSSERTGARTGGELFF.

The chain links TRBV4-1 to TRBJ1-4; 9 bases map to TRBD1. Germline CDR1 is MGHRA and CDR2 is YSYEKL. V dropped 1 base and J dropped 5; count of bases not matched to a gene: 5. The CDR3 loop spans 16 amino acids. The CDR3 is CASSQADGTGNEKLFF. The DNA for the CDR3 is TGCGCCAGCAGCCAAGCAGACGGGACAGGGAATGAAAAACTGTTTTTT.

The chain employs TRBV7-9 and TRBJ2-1, with 7 bases aligning to TRBD2. The trim removed 4 bases at V and 2 bases at J, leaving 5 bases unmatched. This CDR3 is built from 15 residues. Germline CDR1 and CDR2: SEHNR and FQNEAQ (reference sequence). The CDR3 loop is CASSSGRVAYNEQFF. The DNA of the CDR3 is TGTGCCAGCAGCTCAGGGAGGGTAGCCTACAATGAGCAGTTCTTC.

This clone was counted a single time. The J gene is TRBJ2-5, the V gene TRBV5-1; maybe TRBD1 (6 bases). CDR1 and CDR2 from the germline V gene are SGHRS and YFSETQ. V lost 3 bases to trimming and J lost 4 bases, with 10 bases between them. The CDR3 runs 13 residues. The CDR3 nucleotides read TGCGCCAGCAGCTCGGACAGTCTAGAGACCCAGTACTTC. As protein: CASSSDSLETQYF.

With regard to this clone: At one end the junction does not follow the germline gene, possibly because of a read error. The chain is built from TRBV7-8 and TRBJ2-7, with TRBD2 identical over 11 bases. CDR3 size: 15 residues. Germline CDR1 reads SGHVS; CDR2 reads FQNEAQ. In DNA form, the CDR3 reads TGTGCCAGCAGATTAGCGGGGGGGGGATCCTACGAGCAGTACTTC. Translation: CASRLAGGGSYEQYF.

About this clone itself: The germline gene is not matched at one end of the junction; a read error may be the cause. This chain uses TRBV28 with TRBJ1-2; 8 bases are a match to TRBD1. Per germline, CDR1 MDHEN and CDR2 SYDVKM. CDR3 length: 16 amino acids. In DNA form, the CDR3 reads TGTGCCAGCAGTTCAAGCTCAGGGGGCGCTTTAGGTGGCCACACCTTC. Its protein product is CASSSSSGGALGGHTF.

The genes are TRBV4-1 and TRBJ1-1; TRBD1 might be the D (6 bases). This CDR3 has 14 residues. Germline V gives CDR1 MGHRA, CDR2 YSYEKL. V was trimmed by 6 bases and J by 4 bases, leaving 15 bases between them. The CDR3 reads CASRNTGRGTEAFF. As DNA, the CDR3 is TGCGCCAGCAGGAACACAGGGCGGGGCACTGAAGCTTTCTTT.

The chain carries TRBV25-1 and TRBJ1-6, with D maybe TRBD1 (6 bases). The CDR3 is 15 amino acids. Germline CDR1 MGHDK, CDR2 SYGVNS. Trimming pared 3 bases from V and 9 bases from J, leaving 15 bases between. CDR3: CASSEVGGLVSPLHF. The CDR3 bases are TGTGCCAGCAGTGAGGTGGGGGGGCTGGTTTCACCCCTCCACTTT.

V is TRBV5-4 and J is TRBJ2-4; D possibly matches TRBD1 or TRBD2 (5 bases each). The germline CDR1 and CDR2 sequences are SGHNT and YYREEE (reference sequence). The CDR3 contains 15 residues. V was shortened by 5 bases and J by 1 base, with 13 bases between the two germline ends. The CDR3 loop is CASSSEGDAKNIQYF. For the CDR3, the DNA is TGTGCCAGCAGTTCGGAAGGGGACGCCAAAAACATTCAGTACTTC.

This clone was detected once. CDR3 coding DNA: TGTGCCAGCAGCCGTACTACTAGCGGGGGGGAGACCCAGTACTTC. This gives the protein CASSRTTSGGETQYF. The rearrangement uses TRBV9 and TRBJ2-5; 12 bases are shared with TRBD2. CDR1 is SGDLS, CDR2 YYNGEE, per germline. The V gene end was trimmed by 4 bases and the J gene end by 5 bases; junction bases not matched to a gene: 6. The CDR3 is 15 amino acids.

V usage is TRBV3-1 (or the pseudogene TRBV3-2) and J usage is TRBJ1-1; TRBD1 aligns across 9 bases. This CDR3 contains 15 residues. Germline trimming cut 3 bases from V and 11 bases from J; bases unmatched to any gene: 13. Germline V gene data show CDR1 as LGHDT and CDR2 as YNNKEL (reference sequence). This chain's CDR3 is CASSHLPGQGVTAFF. In nucleotides, the CDR3 is TGTGCCAGCAGCCACCTACCGGGACAGGGTGTCACGGCTTTCTTT.

This CDR3 reads CASSSLAGGHYEQYF. Here the CDR3 DNA reads TGTGCCAGCAGTTCCCTAGCGGGAGGCCACTACGAGCAGTACTTC. The chain uses TRBV28 and TRBJ2-7; 11 bases agree with TRBD2. CDR1 MDHEN and CDR2 SYDVKM come from the germline V gene. The CDR3 loop spans 15 amino acids. After removal of 4 bases from V and 3 bases from J, the junction contained 5 bases not matched to a gene.

The gene calls are TRBV27 and TRBJ1-4; 10 bases are shared with TRBD1. Germline V gene data show CDR1 as MNHEY and CDR2 as SMNVEV (reference sequence). The CDR3 is made up of 15 amino acids. The V segment lost 3 bases and the J segment 8 bases; nucleotides outside the gene matches: 6. The CDR3 sequence: CASSFETGGREKLFF. CDR3 nucleotide sequence: TGTGCCAGCAGTTTCGAGACAGGGGGCCGCGAAAAACTGTTTTTT.

V is TRBV7-3 and J is TRBJ2-1; no reliable D call. V lost 6 bases and J 9 bases, leaving 12 bases between the germline ends. CDR1 SGHTA and CDR2 FQGTGA come from the germline V gene. CDR3 length: 12 residues. The CDR3 DNA reads TGTGCCAGCAGTCCACAGTGGGGTGAGCAGTTCTTC. Protein product: CASSPQWGEQFF.

CDR3 residues: CASSPNGDTQYF. In DNA form, the CDR3 reads TGTGCCAGCAGCCCGAACGGGGATACGCAGTATTTT. This rearrangement joins TRBV6-5 to TRBJ2-3; D is unresolved. Germline CDR1 reads MNHEY; CDR2 reads SVGAGI. This CDR3 is 12 amino acids long. The germline V and J ends were trimmed by 6 bases and 6 bases, with 10 bases remaining between them.

The chain recombines TRBV29-1 with TRBJ1-1; D not certain. Germline V gives CDR1 SQVTM, CDR2 ANQGSEA. V lost 1 base and J 2 bases, leaving 11 bases between the germline ends. This CDR3 comprises 14 residues. CDR3: CSVEGLAVNTEAFF. CDR3 DNA: TGCAGCGTTGAAGGTCTGGCAGTCAACACTGAAGCTTTCTTT.

The chain employs TRBV6-2 or TRBV6-3 and TRBJ2-7, with D tentatively TRBD2 (6 bases). Germline V gives CDR1 MNHEY, CDR2 SVGEGT. V shed 4 bases and J shed 5 bases, with 18 bases lying between them. The CDR3 is 15 amino acids. The DNA for the CDR3 is TGTGCCAGCAGTTCCGCCTCCGTAGCGGTCGACGAGCAGTACTTC. Its protein product is CASSSASVAVDEQYF.

J is TRBJ2-7 and V is TRBV18; no definite D call. The CDR3 contains 13 residues. Germline V CDR1 and CDR2: KGHSH, LQKENI. V gave up 10 bases and J gave up 0 bases, with 13 bases separating them. CDR3 sequence reads: CATSPPSSYEQYF. In DNA, the CDR3 is TGTGCCACCTCCCCCCCCTCCTCCTACGAGCAGTACTTC.